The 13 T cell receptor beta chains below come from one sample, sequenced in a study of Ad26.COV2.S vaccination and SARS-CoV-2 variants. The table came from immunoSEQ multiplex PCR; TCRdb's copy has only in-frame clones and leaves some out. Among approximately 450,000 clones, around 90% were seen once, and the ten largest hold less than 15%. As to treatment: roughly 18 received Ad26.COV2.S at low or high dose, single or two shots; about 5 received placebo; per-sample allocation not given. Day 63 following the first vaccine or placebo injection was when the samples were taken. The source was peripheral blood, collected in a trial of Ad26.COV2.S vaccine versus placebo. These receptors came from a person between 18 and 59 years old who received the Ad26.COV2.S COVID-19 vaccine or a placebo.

This CDR3 reads CASSSLAPTVTGETQYF. The CDR3 nucleotides are TGTGCCAGCAGCTCCCTGGCGCCGACAGTAACCGGAGAGACCCAGTACTTC. This chain connects TRBV5-4 to TRBJ2-5; D may be TRBD1 (5 bases). The ends were cut back, 3 bases at V and 4 bases at J, with 22 bases in the middle. The CDR3 runs 17 residues. Per germline, CDR1 SGHNT and CDR2 YYREEE (reference sequence).

CDR3 DNA: TGCGCCAGCAGCCAAGATGGCCTTGGGAGCGTAGAAGCTTTCTTT. Translation: CASSQDGLGSVEAFF. The V gene is TRBV4-3, the J gene TRBJ1-1; D is uncertain. The germline CDR1 and CDR2 sequences are LGHNA and YSLEER. The CDR3 is 15 amino acids. Deletions cut 0 bases from V and 8 bases from J, with 16 bases between.

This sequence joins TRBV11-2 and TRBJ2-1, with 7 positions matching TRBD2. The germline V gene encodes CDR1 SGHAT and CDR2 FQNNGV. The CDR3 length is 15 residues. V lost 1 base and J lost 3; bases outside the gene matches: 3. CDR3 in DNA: TGTGCCAGCAGCTTAGCTAGCGGTGACTACAATGAGCAGTTCTTC. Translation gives CASSLASGDYNEQFF.

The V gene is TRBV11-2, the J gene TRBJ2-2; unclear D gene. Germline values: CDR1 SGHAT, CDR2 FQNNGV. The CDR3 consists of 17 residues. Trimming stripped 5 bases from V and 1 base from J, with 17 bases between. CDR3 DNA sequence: TGTGCCAGCAGCGGTACCTTACCCTTTTTGAACACCGGGGAGCTGTTTTTT. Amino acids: CASSGTLPFLNTGELFF.

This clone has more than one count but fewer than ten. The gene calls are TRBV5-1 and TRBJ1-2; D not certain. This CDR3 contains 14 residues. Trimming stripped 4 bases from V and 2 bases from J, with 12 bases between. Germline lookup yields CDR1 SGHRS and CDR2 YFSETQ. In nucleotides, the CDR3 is TGCGCCAGCAGCCTTTCGGAGACAAACTATGGCTACACCTTC. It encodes CASSLSETNYGYTF. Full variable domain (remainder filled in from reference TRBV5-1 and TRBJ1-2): KAGVTQTPRYLIKTRGQQVTLSCSPISGHRSVSWYQQTPGQGLQFLFEYFSETQRNKGNFPGRFSGRQFSNSRSEMNVSTLELGDSALYLCASSLSETNYGYTFGSGTRLTVV.

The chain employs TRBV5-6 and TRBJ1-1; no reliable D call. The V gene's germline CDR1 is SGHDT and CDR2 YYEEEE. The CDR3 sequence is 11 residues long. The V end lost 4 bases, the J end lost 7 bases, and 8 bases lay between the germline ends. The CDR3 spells CASSLGIEAFF. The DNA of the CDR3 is TGTGCCAGCAGCCTAGGTATTGAAGCTTTCTTT.

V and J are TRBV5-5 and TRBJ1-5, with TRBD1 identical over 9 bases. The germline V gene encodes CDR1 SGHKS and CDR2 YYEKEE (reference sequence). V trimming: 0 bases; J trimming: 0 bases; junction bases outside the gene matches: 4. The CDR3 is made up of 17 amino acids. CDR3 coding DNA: TGTGCCAGCAGCTTGGGGACAGGGGCGGGTAGCAATCAGCCCCAGCATTTT. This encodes CASSLGTGAGSNQPQHF.

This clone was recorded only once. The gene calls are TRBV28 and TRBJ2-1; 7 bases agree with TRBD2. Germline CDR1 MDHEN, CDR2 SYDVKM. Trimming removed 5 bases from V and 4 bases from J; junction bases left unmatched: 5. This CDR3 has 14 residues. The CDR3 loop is CASSNSGGYNEQFF. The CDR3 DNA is TGTGCCAGCAGTAACTCCGGGGGGTACAATGAGCAGTTCTTC.

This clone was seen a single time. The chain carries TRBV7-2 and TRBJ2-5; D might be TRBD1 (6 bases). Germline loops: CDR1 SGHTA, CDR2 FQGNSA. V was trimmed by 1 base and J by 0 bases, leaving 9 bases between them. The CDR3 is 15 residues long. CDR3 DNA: TGTGCCAGCAGCTTAGTTGGGGGCGACCAAGAGACCCAGTACTTC. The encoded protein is CASSLVGGDQETQYF.

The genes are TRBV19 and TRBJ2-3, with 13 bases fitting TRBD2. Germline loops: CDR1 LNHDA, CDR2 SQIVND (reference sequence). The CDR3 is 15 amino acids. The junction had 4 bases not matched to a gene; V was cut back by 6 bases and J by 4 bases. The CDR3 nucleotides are TGTGCCAGTAGCGAACTAGCGGGAGGGTCAGATACGCAGTATTTT. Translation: CASSELAGGSDTQYF. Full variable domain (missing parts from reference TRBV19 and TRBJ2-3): DGGITQSPKYLFRKEGQNVTLSCEQNLNHDAMYWYRQDPGQGLRLIYYSQIVNDFQKGDIAEGYSVSREKKESFPLTVTSAQKNPTAFYLCASSELAGGSDTQYFGPGTRLTVL.

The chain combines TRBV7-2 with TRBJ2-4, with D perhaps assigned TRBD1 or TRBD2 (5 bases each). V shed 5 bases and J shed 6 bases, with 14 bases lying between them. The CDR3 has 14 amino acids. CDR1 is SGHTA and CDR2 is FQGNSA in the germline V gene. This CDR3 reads CASSAPRAGNIQYF. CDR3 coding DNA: TGTGCCAGCAGCGCCCCCAGGGCGGGAAACATTCAGTACTTC.

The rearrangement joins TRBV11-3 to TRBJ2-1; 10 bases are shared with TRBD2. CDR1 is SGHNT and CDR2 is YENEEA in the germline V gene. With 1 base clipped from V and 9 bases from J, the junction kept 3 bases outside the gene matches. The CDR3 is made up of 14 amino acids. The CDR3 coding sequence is TGTGCCAGCAGCTTAGGAGCGGGAGGGGGTGAGCAGTTCTTC. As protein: CASSLGAGGGEQFF.

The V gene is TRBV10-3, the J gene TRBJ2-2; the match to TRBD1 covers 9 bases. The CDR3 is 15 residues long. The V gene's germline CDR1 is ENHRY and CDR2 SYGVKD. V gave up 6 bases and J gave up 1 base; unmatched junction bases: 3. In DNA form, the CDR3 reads TGTGCCATCAGCCCGGGACAGGGGAACACCGGGGAGCTGTTTTTT. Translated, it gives CAISPGQGNTGELFF.